A single sample gave rise to the 2 T cell receptor beta chains below, sequenced in a study of T-cell memory formation after mild COVID-19. TCRdb reanalysed the 5' RACE reads using MiXCR and keeps one entry per CDR3 protein. The table records 200,000 or so distinct CDR3 sequences, around 17% of them present only once. Sample: PBMCs or a T cell subset sorted from them (not recorded which). These receptors all come from an adult woman who had mild COVID-19 (a few samples of this study predate the infection). Cell type and time point are not known.

In this sample, this clonotype turned up a few times. This chain uses TRBV12-3 or TRBV12-4 with TRBJ1-5, with a weak D call TRBD1 (5 bases). Trimming pared 6 bases from V and 3 bases from J, leaving 15 bases between. The CDR3 runs to 15 residues. CDR3 sequence reads: CASSPIGALNQPQHF. The CDR3, as DNA: TGTGCCAGCAGCCCCATTGGGGCCCTCAATCAGCCCCAGCATTTT.

This chain connects TRBV7-9 to TRBJ2-3; TRBD1 agrees at 9 bases. V lost 4 bases to trimming and J lost 4 bases; unmatched junction nucleotides: 12. The CDR3 extends over 17 amino acids. Germline V CDR1 and CDR2: SEHNR, FQNEAQ (reference sequence). CDR3 nucleotide sequence: TGTGCCAGCAGCTCGACAGGGGGATCCGTCTTGCCAGATACGCAGTATTTT. Amino acid sequence: CASSSTGGSVLPDTQYF.